In this sample, the clone carrying this TCR beta chain turned up a few times. Antigen: not known. These data are taken from a study of cytomegalovirus exposure and HLA in healthy donors. Turning to the study itself: Previous work identified 100 million or so unique TCR beta sequences from about 179 million T cells. Regarding the study as a whole: The authors enumerated roughly 180 TCR beta chains as linked to cytomegalovirus. In a later analysis, a missense DCLRE1C variant was linked to TCR beta V- and J-gene trimming. In most subjects, TCR beta sequences reportedly gave accurate predictions of HLA-A and HLA-B alleles.

The PCR employed 60 Vbeta primers together with 13 Jbeta primers. Sequenced by immunoSEQ multiplex PCR; TCRdb stores in-frame clones only, minus some. The sample includes 150,000 or so clones, around 77% of them seen just once. The receptor's source is a woman in her twenties or thirties in good health and CMV-seronegative. The sequencing sample was made of PBMCs.

The CDR3 sequence is CASSSHGGLSGTSAFEQYF. The CDR3 DNA reads TGTGCCAGCTCATCACACGGCGGGCTGTCCGGGACTAGCGCTTTCGAGCAGTACTTC. The rearrangement links TRBV18 to TRBJ2-7; TRBD2 matches at 10 bases. The CDR3 is made up of 19 amino acids. Germline CDR1 and CDR2: KGHSH and LQKENI. With 5 bases clipped from V and 6 bases from J, the junction kept 22 bases outside the gene matches.